This passage covers 28 T cell receptor beta chains from one sample sequenced in a study of cytomegalovirus exposure and HLA in healthy donors (dated by TCRdb to 2016 to 2017). Receptor amplification or capture employed the immunoSEQ multiplex PCR assay. For the multiplex PCR, a mixture combining 60 forward primers for TCR Vbeta segments and 13 reverse primers for TCR Jbeta segments was used. TCRdb holds this immuneACCESS table with in-frame rearrangements only. Some clones are missing; in checked studies, unresolved V genes explain under half, and the rest has no known cause. The table for this sample lists about 120,000 clones; 55% to 65% of them were counted only once. In total, the top ten clones hold roughly 9.7% of the sample. Material: PBMCs. These receptors all come from a woman between 40 and 50 years old in good health and CMV-seropositive.

This rearrangement joins TRBV11-2 to TRBJ1-2; no clear D. V was pared by 1 base and J by 2 bases, with 5 bases between. The CDR3 has 13 amino acids. Germline V gives CDR1 SGHAT, CDR2 FQNNGV. The CDR3, as DNA: TGTGCCAGCAGCTTAGGAGGCAACTATGGCTACACCTTC. It is translated as CASSLGGNYGYTF.

The rearrangement uses TRBV7-2 and TRBJ2-1; TRBD2 might be the D (6 bases). Trimming left V 0 bases short and J 5 bases short, with 11 bases between. The CDR3 is made up of 15 amino acids. The V gene's germline CDR1 is SGHTA and CDR2 FQGNSA. The CDR3 bases are TGTGCCAGCAGCTTAGCTAGCGGAGGGGACAATGAGCAGTTCTTC. It yields the protein CASSLASGGDNEQFF.

This rearrangement joins TRBV5-1 to TRBJ2-7; 9 nucleotides align to TRBD1. J was trimmed by 1 base and V by 4 bases; bases with no gene match: 12. This CDR3 is built from 17 residues. Germline lookup yields CDR1 SGHRS and CDR2 YFSETQ. CDR3 sequence: CASSRQAPGQGSYEQYF. CDR3 bases: TGCGCCAGCAGCCGGCAAGCACCGGGACAGGGATCCTACGAGCAGTACTTC.

The chain carries TRBV18 and TRBJ2-3; 8 bases match TRBD1. CDR1 and CDR2 (germline): KGHSH, LQKENI. Unmatched junction bases numbered 13, after V lost 2 bases and J lost 3 bases. There are 18 residues in the CDR3. The CDR3 DNA reads TGTGCCAGCTCACCAACCCTCACCGACAGGGGCAGGACAGATACGCAGTATTTT. Encoded protein: CASSPTLTDRGRTDTQYF.

V and J are TRBV5-5 and TRBJ2-7; 11 bases line up with TRBD1. The CDR3 has 15 amino acids. The trim removed 3 bases at V and 4 bases at J, leaving 6 bases unmatched. In germline, CDR1 is SGHKS, CDR2 YYEKEE (reference sequence). The CDR3 DNA reads TGTGCCAGCAGCTCTGCCGGGACAGGGGGATACGAGCAGTACTTC. Encoded protein: CASSSAGTGGYEQYF.

CDR3 sequence (DNA): TGTGCCAGCAGCTGGAGGGACAGGGCAGATACGCAGTATTTT. Translating it yields CASSWRDRADTQYF. The chain carries TRBV5-4 and TRBJ2-3, with 9 bases that match TRBD1. J was trimmed by 4 bases and V by 3 bases; bases with no gene match: 3. The CDR3 runs to 14 residues. Per the germline V gene, CDR1 is SGHNT and CDR2 is YYREEE (reference sequence).

The chain couples TRBV19 to TRBJ2-5, with 9 bases lining up with TRBD1. Germline V gene sequence: CDR1 LNHDA, CDR2 SQIVND (reference sequence). V was clipped by 1 base and J by 5 bases; unmatched bases: 5. The CDR3 sequence is 15 residues long. The CDR3 here is CASSIVIGTGETQYF. CDR3 nucleotides: TGTGCCAGTAGTATAGTAATCGGGACAGGGGAGACCCAGTACTTC.

The chain joins TRBV25-1 to TRBJ2-1; tentatively, D is TRBD2 (5 bases). The CDR3 is 14 residues long. Trimming left V 6 bases short and J 8 bases short, with 17 bases between. Germline loops: CDR1 MGHDK, CDR2 SYGVNS. CDR3 nucleotides: TGTGCCAGCAGATGGCTAGCTCTGCAGTATGAGCAGTTCTTC. Protein: CASRWLALQYEQFF.

The rearrangement uses TRBV25-1 and TRBJ2-7; 10 nucleotides match TRBD2. CDR3 length: 15 amino acids. J was trimmed by 2 bases and V by 5 bases; bases with no gene match: 6. CDR1 is MGHDK, CDR2 SYGVNS, per germline. For the CDR3, the DNA is TGTGCCAGCAGTCCACTAGCGGGATTTCCCTACGAGCAGTACTTC. This codes for CASSPLAGFPYEQYF.

The chain employs TRBV7-2 and TRBJ2-3; 11 positions agree with TRBD2. The CDR3 length is 16 residues. Trimming at V came to 4 bases and at J to 4 bases, leaving 7 bases not matched to a gene. Germline V CDR1 and CDR2: SGHTA, FQGNSA. The CDR3 nucleotides read TGTGCCAGCAGCTCCCAGCCGGGACTAGCGGCAGATACGCAGTATTTT. It codes for CASSSQPGLAADTQYF.

The genes are TRBV9 and TRBJ1-1; the D gene is possibly TRBD1 (6 bases). This CDR3 is 15 amino acids long. The V gene lost 0 bases and the J gene lost 8 bases, with 17 bases spanning the gap. The germline CDR1 and CDR2 sequences are SGDLS and YYNGEE. This chain's CDR3 is CASSVGGGPSGEAFF. CDR3 in DNA: TGTGCCAGCAGCGTAGGGGGGGGGCCGTCGGGGGAAGCTTTCTTT.

The chain couples TRBV7-9 to TRBJ2-1, with D tentatively TRBD2 (7 bases). Deletions cut 6 bases from V and 5 bases from J, with 11 bases between. CDR1 and CDR2 (germline): SEHNR, FQNEAQ (reference sequence). The CDR3 is 13 residues long. CDR3 coding DNA: TGTGCCAGCAGGGGAGGGGGGGACAATGAGCAGTTCTTC. It codes for CASRGGGDNEQFF.

The CDR3 spells CASSSHQRAEGYTF. For the CDR3, the DNA is TGTGCCAGCAGTTCTCACCAGAGGGCAGAAGGCTACACCTTC. This chain connects TRBV27 to TRBJ1-2; the D is unclear. V was clipped by 4 bases and J by 8 bases, with 17 bases between them. The V gene's germline CDR1 is MNHEY and CDR2 SMNVEV (reference sequence). The CDR3 extends over 14 amino acids.

The chain couples TRBV10-3 to TRBJ2-2, with D possibly TRBD2 on 7 matching bases. Per the germline V gene, CDR1 is ENHRY and CDR2 is SYGVKD. The CDR3 runs 18 residues. V was trimmed by 0 bases and J by 5 bases, leaving 19 bases between them. The DNA of the CDR3 is TGTGCCATCAGTGAGTCGGGCGGGGGCCAAGGAGGTACCGGGGAGCTGTTTTTT. Translated: CAISESGGGQGGTGELFF.

The chain recombines TRBV5-1 with TRBJ2-7; D possibly corresponds to TRBD1 (5 bases). Trimming stripped 2 bases from V and 2 bases from J, with 11 bases between. This CDR3 is built from 14 residues. Germline V gene data show CDR1 as SGHRS and CDR2 as YFSETQ. The CDR3 nucleotides are TGCGCCAGCAGCTTTTCCACAGGAGCCTACGAGCAGTACTTC. This translates into CASSFSTGAYEQYF.

The V and J genes are TRBV13 and TRBJ2-5; 7 bases align to TRBD1. The last part of the DNA fits TRBJ2-7 better; the J call may be wrong. This CDR3 has 15 residues. In germline, CDR1 is PRHDT, CDR2 FYEKMQ (reference sequence). CDR3 DNA: TGTGCCAGCAGCTCCCGGGACAGAGGACCCTACGAGCAGTACTTC. Its translation: CASSSRDRGPYEQYF.

The V gene is TRBV7-6, the J gene TRBJ2-5, with 15 bases that match TRBD2. This CDR3 comprises 18 residues. V shed 4 bases and J 0 bases; nucleotides not matched to a gene: 6. Germline V gene data show CDR1 as SGHVS and CDR2 as FNYEAQ. CDR3 region: CASSSGLAGGPYQETQYF. CDR3 nucleotides: TGTGCCAGCAGCTCAGGACTAGCGGGAGGGCCGTACCAAGAGACCCAGTACTTC.

This clone was seen only once. The chain links TRBV5-1 to TRBJ2-3, with 14 bases identical to TRBD2. The V gene end was trimmed by 4 bases and the J gene end by 4 bases; junction bases not matched to a gene: 11. The CDR3 loop spans 18 amino acids. Per the germline V gene, CDR1 is SGHRS and CDR2 is YFSETQ. The CDR3: CASSPGLAGAGWADTQYF. CDR3 bases: TGCGCCAGCAGCCCGGGACTAGCGGGAGCTGGTTGGGCAGATACGCAGTATTTT.

This rearrangement joins TRBV19 to TRBJ2-1; tentatively, D is TRBD1 (6 bases). There are 15 residues in the CDR3. Trimming cost V 6 bases and J 0 bases, with 12 bases left between them. Germline V gene sequence: CDR1 LNHDA, CDR2 SQIVND (reference sequence). The CDR3 loop reads CASSRGGSSYNEQFF. In DNA form, the CDR3 reads TGTGCCAGTAGCCGAGGGGGAAGCTCCTACAATGAGCAGTTCTTC.

The chain is built from TRBV19 and TRBJ1-1; D remains unclear. The germline gives CDR1 LNHDA, CDR2 SQIVND (reference sequence). The CDR3 extends over 15 amino acids. Trimming shortened V by 3 bases and J by 1 base, and 12 bases separated the two germline ends. The CDR3 here is CASSIGSLPNTEAFF. The CDR3 DNA follows: TGTGCCAGTAGTATTGGTAGCCTACCGAACACTGAAGCTTTCTTT.

J is TRBJ2-7 and V is TRBV4-3; 7 bases agree with TRBD1. V shed 3 bases, J shed 3 bases, and the junction held 14 bases outside the gene matches. Germline V gene sequence: CDR1 LGHNA, CDR2 YSLEER. The CDR3 is made up of 17 amino acids. Here the CDR3 DNA reads TGCGCCAGCAGCCAGCAAATAGACAGGGTCAGTGGCTACGAGCAGTACTTC. Protein sequence: CASSQQIDRVSGYEQYF.

The rearrangement uses TRBV7-2 and TRBJ1-1, with 7 bases matching TRBD1. This CDR3 has 15 residues. In germline, CDR1 is SGHTA, CDR2 FQGNSA. V gave up 6 bases and J gave up 4 bases; unmatched junction bases: 11. Here the CDR3 reads CASSLTGVYGTEAFF. The CDR3 nucleotides read TGTGCCAGCAGTTTAACAGGGGTGTATGGCACTGAAGCTTTCTTT.

The J gene is TRBJ2-5, the V gene TRBV30, with 9 bases lining up with TRBD2. Looked up from germline, CDR1 is GTSNPN and CDR2 is SVGIG (reference sequence). The trim removed 4 bases at V and 5 bases at J, leaving 11 bases unmatched. The CDR3 totals 15 residues. The DNA of the CDR3 is TGTGCCTGGAAAACGGGTAGCGGGAGATCCGAGACCCAGTACTTC. Its protein product is CAWKTGSGRSETQYF.

This chain connects TRBV10-1 to TRBJ2-2; D unclear. The CDR3 is 15 amino acids. V shed 2 bases and J shed 8 bases, with 15 bases lying between them. Germline-derived CDR1 and CDR2 are WNHNN and SYGVQD (reference sequence). CDR3 bases: TGCGCCAGCAGTGAGGGAAATAGACAATCAGGGGAGCTGTTTTTT. Protein: CASSEGNRQSGELFF.

DNA for the CDR3: TGTGCCAGCTCGGCCCCGGGGACTAAGTCCGAGCAGTACTTC. Translating gives CASSAPGTKSEQYF. The chain carries TRBV18 and TRBJ2-5; 7 bases match TRBD2. Matching the DNA end better, TRBJ2-7 makes the J call doubtful. This CDR3 is 14 amino acids long. Germline V gives CDR1 KGHSH, CDR2 LQKENI.

V and J are TRBV9 and TRBJ2-3; D call uncertain. The CDR3 loop spans 14 amino acids. V lost 3 bases and J lost 4, with 12 bases in between. Per germline, CDR1 SGDLS and CDR2 YYNGEE. CDR3: CASSGSFLADTQYF. The CDR3 DNA reads TGTGCCAGCAGCGGGTCCTTCTTAGCAGATACGCAGTATTTT.

The chain carries TRBV4-1 and TRBJ1-1; TRBD1 aligns across 11 bases. CDR3 size: 15 residues. Germline CDR1 is MGHRA and CDR2 is YSYEKL. V was clipped by 2 bases and J by 5 bases; unmatched bases: 4. The CDR3 DNA follows: TGCGCCAGCAGCCAAACCGGGACAGGGGGGACTGAAGCTTTCTTT. This translates into CASSQTGTGGTEAFF.

The table lists this clone with a few counts. V and J are TRBV14 and TRBJ2-1; TRBD2 aligns across 16 bases. Germline loops: CDR1 SGHDN, CDR2 FVKESK. The CDR3 runs to 18 residues. V was pared by 6 bases and J by 2 bases, with 7 bases of the junction left unmatched. For the CDR3, the DNA is TGTGCCAGCAGAAACTCCGGGACTAGCGGGAGGGCCTACAATGAGCAGTTCTTC. Its translation is CASRNSGTSGRAYNEQFF.